This paragraph reports one T cell receptor beta chain. These data are taken from a study of T cell changes during pregnancy in multiple sclerosis. This CDR3 is 13 amino acids long. V shed 5 bases, J shed 7 bases, and the junction held 7 bases outside the gene matches. Germline CDR1 reads GTSNPN; CDR2 reads SVGIG (reference sequence). TCRdb keeps only in-frame clones here, not all; method: immunoSEQ multiplex PCR. The sample carries around 20,000 clones, 88% recorded once. This sequence was found in a female donor in good health, enrolled as a control in a pregnancy study. The rearrangement joins TRBV30 to TRBJ1-4, with 7 bases fitting TRBD1. Sequencing used CD4+ T cells from peripheral blood mononuclear cells, obtained in the first trimester of pregnancy. This CDR3 is CAWGGQLREKLFF. For the CDR3, the DNA is TGTGCCTGGGGGGGACAGTTGCGTGAAAAACTGTTTTTT.